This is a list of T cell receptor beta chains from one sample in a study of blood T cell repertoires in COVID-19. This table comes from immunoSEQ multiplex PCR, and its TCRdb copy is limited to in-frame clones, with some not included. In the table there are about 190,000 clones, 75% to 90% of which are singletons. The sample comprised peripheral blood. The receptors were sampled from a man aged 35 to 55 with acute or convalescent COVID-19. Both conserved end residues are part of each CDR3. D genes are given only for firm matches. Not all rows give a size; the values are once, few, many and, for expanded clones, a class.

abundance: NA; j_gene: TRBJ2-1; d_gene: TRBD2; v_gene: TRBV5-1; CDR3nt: TGCGCCAGCAATCCCGAGTCAGCGGGGGAGTACAATGAGCAGTTCTTC; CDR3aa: CASNPESAGEYNEQFF
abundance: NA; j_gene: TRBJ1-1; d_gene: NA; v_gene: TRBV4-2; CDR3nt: TGTGCCAGCAGCCAAGAAACGGGAAGGAACACTGAAGCTTTCTTT; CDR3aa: CASSQETGRNTEAFF
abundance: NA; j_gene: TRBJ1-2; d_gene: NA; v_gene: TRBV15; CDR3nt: TGTGCCACCAGCCGTGAAGGGGACACCTATGGCTACACCTTC; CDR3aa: CATSREGDTYGYTF
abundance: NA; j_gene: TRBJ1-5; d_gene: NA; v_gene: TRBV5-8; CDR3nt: TGTGCCAGCAGCGGACGACTCACAGGGTTAGGACAGCCCCAGCATTTT; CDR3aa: CASSGRLTGLGQPQHF
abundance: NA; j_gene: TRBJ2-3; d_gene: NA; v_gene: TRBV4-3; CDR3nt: TGCGCCAGCAGCGGAGGCTACTCCTCCACAGATACGCAGTATTTT; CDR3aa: CASSGGYSSTDTQYF
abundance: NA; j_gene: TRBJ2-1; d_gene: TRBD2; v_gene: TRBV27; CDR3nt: TGTGCCAGCAGGACGGGACTAGCGGTATACAATGAGCAGTTCTTC; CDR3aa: CASRTGLAVYNEQFF
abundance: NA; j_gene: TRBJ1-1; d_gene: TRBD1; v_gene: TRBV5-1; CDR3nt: TGCGCCAGCAGCTTGGATACCGGGACAGGGATGGTAAATGCTTTCTTT; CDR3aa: CASSLDTGTGMVNAFF
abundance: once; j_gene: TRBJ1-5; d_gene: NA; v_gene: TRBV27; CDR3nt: TGTGCCAGCAGGACTGACAGGAGGAGCAATCAGCCCCAGCATTTT; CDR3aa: CASRTDRRSNQPQHF
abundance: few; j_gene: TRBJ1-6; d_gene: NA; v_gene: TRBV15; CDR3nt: TGTGCCACCAGCCCCCGGGTAGGATCACCCCTCCACTTT; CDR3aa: CATSPRVGSPLHF
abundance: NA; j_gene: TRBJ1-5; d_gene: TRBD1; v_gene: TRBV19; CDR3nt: TGTGCCGGATCGAAGACAGGGGGCTTTCAGCCCCAGCATTTT; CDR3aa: CAGSKTGGFQPQHF
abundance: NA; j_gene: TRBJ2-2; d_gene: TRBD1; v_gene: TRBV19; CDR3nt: TGTGCCAGTAGACAGGGGGTCGGCGGGGAGCTGTTTTTT; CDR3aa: CASRQGVGGELFF
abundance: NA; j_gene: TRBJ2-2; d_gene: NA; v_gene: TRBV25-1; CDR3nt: TGTGCCAGCAGTCCCCCCGCCCGGGGTACCGGGGAGCTGTTTTTT; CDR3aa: CASSPPARGTGELFF
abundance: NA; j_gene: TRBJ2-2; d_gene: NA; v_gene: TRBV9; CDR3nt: TGTGCCAGCAGCGTAGGGAGCAGGGAAGGGAACGGGGAGCTGTTTTTT; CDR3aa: CASSVGSREGNGELFF
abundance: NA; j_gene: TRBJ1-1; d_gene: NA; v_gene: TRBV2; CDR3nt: TGTGCCAGCAGCCCGACAGGGAACACTGAAGCTTTCTTT; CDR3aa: CASSPTGNTEAFF
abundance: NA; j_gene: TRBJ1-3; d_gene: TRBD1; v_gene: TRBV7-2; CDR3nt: TGTGCCAGCAGCCTCCTAACAGGGGGACGCGGAAACACCATATATTTT; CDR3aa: CASSLLTGGRGNTIYF
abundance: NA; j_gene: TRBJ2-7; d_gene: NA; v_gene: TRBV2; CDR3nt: TGTGCCAGCAGTGACCACTACGAGCAGTACTTC; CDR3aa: CASSDHYEQYF
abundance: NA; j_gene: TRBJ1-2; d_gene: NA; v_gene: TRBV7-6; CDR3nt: TGTGCCAGCAGCTTAGACGACAACCTGGCCTATGGCTACACCTTC; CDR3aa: CASSLDDNLAYGYTF
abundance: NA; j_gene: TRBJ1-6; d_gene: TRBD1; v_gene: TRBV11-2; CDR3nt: TGTGCCAGCAGCTCACGACAGGGGGCGACATATAATTCACCCCTCCACTTT; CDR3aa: CASSSRQGATYNSPLHF
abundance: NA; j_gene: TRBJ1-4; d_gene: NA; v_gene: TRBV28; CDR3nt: TGTGCCAGCAGTTTTGGGGGGGCAGCGACTAATGAAAAACTGTTTTTT; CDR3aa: CASSFGGAATNEKLFF
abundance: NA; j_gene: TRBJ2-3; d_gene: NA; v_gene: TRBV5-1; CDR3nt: TGCGCCAGCAGCTGGTACACCATCACAGATACGCAGTATTTT; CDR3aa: CASSWYTITDTQYF
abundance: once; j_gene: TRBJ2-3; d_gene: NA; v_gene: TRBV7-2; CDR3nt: TGTGCCAGCAGCTTAGCAGTCGCGACAGATACGCAGTATTTT; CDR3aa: CASSLAVATDTQYF
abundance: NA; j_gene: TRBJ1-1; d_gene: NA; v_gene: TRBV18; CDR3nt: TGTGCCAGCTCACCAAGTCGGGAGGGCACTGAAGCTTTCTTT; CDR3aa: CASSPSREGTEAFF
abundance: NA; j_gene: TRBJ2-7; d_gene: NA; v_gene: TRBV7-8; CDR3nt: TGTGCCAGCAGCCAAGGACATACCTACGAGCAGTACTTC; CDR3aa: CASSQGHTYEQYF
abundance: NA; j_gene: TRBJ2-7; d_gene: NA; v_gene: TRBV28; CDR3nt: TGTGCCAGCAGCCCCCCGGGGGTCTCCTACGAGCAGTACTTC; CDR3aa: CASSPPGVSYEQYF
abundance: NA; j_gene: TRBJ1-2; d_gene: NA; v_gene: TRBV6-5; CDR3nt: TGTGCCAGCAGTTACTCCAGGGACTATGGCTACACCTTC; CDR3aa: CASSYSRDYGYTF
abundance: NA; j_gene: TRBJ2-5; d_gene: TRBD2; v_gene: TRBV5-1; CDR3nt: TGCGCCAGCAGCGCGACTAGCGGGGAAACTGGGACCCAGTACTTC; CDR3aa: CASSATSGETGTQYF
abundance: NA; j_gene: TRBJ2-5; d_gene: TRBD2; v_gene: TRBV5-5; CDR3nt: TGTGCCAGCAGCTTGTACAGGACTAGCGGGGGGCAGTCAGAGACCCAGTACTTC; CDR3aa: CASSLYRTSGGQSETQYF
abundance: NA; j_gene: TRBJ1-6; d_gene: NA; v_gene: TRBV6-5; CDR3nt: TGTGCCAGCAGTTTCGGGGGGAACAATAATTCACCCCTCCACTTT; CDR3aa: CASSFGGNNNSPLHF
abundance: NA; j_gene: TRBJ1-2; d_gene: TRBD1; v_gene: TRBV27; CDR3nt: TGTGCCAGCAGTCCCGGACAGGGGTATGGCTACACCTTC; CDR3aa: CASSPGQGYGYTF
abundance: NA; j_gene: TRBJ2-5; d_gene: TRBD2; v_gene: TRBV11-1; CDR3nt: TGTGCCAGCAGCGCAAGCCTAGCGGGGGGGCCCGAGACCCAGTACTTC; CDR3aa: CASSASLAGGPETQYF
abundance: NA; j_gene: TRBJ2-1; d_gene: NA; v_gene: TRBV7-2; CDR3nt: TGTGCCAGCAGCTTGGTCAGCTACAATGAGCAGTTCTTC; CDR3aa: CASSLVSYNEQFF
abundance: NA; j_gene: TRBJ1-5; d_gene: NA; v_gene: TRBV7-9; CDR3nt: TGTGCCAGCAGCTTAGCGGGCAGGGATCAGCCCCAGCATTTT; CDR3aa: CASSLAGRDQPQHF
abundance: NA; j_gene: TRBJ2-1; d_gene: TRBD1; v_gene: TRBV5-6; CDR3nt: TGTGCCAGCAGGACGGACCCAGGGGGCAATGAGCAGTTCTTC; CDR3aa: CASRTDPGGNEQFF
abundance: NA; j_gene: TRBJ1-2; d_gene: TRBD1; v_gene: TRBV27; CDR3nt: TGTGCCAGCAGCTTCCGGACAGGGGGCAACTATGGCTACACCTTC; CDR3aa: CASSFRTGGNYGYTF
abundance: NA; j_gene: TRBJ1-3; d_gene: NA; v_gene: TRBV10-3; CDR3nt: TGTGCCATCAGTGATTACAGGGTTAGAGCTGGAGCTGGAAACACCATATATTTT; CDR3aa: CAISDYRVRAGAGNTIYF
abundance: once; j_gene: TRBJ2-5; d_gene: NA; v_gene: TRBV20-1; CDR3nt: TGCAGTGCTGGTGATGTAGTGGAGACCCAGTACTTC; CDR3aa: CSAGDVVETQYF
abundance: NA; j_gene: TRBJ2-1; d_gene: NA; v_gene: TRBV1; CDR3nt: TGCACCAGCAGCCCCCCTTGCGGGTTCTACCCCCGGGCGCAGTTCTTC; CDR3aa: CTSSPPCGFYPRAQFF
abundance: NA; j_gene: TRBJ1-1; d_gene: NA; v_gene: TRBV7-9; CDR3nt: TGTGCCAGCAGCTTATACAAGAACACTGAAGCTTTCTTT; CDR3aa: CASSLYKNTEAFF
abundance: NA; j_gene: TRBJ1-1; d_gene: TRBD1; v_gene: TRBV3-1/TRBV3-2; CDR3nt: TGTGCCAGCACCTCGGGACAGGGGTTCACTGAAGCTTTCTTT; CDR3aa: CASTSGQGFTEAFF
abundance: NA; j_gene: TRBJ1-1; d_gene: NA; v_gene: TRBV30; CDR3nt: TGTGCCTGGAACAACCCGGCGGGAGCACTGAACACTGAAGCTTTCTTT; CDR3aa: CAWNNPAGALNTEAFF
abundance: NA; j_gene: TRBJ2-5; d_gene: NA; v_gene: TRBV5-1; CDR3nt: TGCGCCAGCAGCTTGGTAAGGAGCGCAGAGACCCAGTACTTC; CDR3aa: CASSLVRSAETQYF
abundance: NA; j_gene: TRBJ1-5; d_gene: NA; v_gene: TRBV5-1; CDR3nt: TGCGCCAGCAGCTTAGGAGAGAACAATCAGCCCCAGCATTTT; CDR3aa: CASSLGENNQPQHF
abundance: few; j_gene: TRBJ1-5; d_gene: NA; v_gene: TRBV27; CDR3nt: TGTGCCAGCAGTTTATCGGCGGGGCCCAATCAGCCCCAGCATTTT; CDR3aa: CASSLSAGPNQPQHF
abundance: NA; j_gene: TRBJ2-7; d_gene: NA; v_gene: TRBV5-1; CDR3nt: TGCGCCAGCAGCTTGTGGGGGACTGGATCCTACGAGCAGTACTTC; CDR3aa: CASSLWGTGSYEQYF
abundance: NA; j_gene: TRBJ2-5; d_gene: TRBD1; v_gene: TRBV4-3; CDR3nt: TGCGCCAGCAGCCAAGAGGGACAGGGTGTTGAGACCCAGTACTTC; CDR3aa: CASSQEGQGVETQYF
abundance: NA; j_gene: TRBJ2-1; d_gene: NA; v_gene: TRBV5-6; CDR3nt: TGTGCCAGCAGCTTGGGCCCAGAAGCGGGCCCCTACAATGAGCAGTTCTTC; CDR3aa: CASSLGPEAGPYNEQFF
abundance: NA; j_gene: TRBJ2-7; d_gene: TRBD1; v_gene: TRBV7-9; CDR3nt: TGTGCCAGCAGCTTGCGGGATACCGGGACAGGCGAGCAGTACTTC; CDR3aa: CASSLRDTGTGEQYF
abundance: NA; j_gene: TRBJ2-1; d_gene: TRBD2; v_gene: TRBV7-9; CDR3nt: TGTGCCAGCAGCTCCCCACTAGCGGGGGAGTACAATGAGCAGTTCTTC; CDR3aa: CASSSPLAGEYNEQFF
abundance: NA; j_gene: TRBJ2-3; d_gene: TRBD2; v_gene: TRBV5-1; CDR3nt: TGCGCCAGCAGCTTGCCCCAACTAGCGGGGGGCAGCACAGATACGCAGTATTTT; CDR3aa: CASSLPQLAGGSTDTQYF
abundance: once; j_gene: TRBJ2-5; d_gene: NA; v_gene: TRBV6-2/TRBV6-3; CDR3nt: TGTGCCAGCAGTTACTCTGGGGGCGCGGGGGAAGAGACCCAGTACTTC; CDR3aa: CASSYSGGAGEETQYF
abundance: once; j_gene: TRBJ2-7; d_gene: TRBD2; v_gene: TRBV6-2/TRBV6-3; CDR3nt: TGTGCCAGCAGTTACTCGAGGGGACTAGCGGGGTCCTACGAGCAGTACTTC; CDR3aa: CASSYSRGLAGSYEQYF
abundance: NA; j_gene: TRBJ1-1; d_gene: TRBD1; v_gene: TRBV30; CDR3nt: TGTGCCTGGAGTGGACAGGGGGACACTGAAGCTTTCTTT; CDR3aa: CAWSGQGDTEAFF
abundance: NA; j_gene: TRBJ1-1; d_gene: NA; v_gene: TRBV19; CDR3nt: TGTGCCAGTAGGCGAGCGGGGGTTCTGAACACTGAAGCTTTCTTT; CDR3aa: CASRRAGVLNTEAFF
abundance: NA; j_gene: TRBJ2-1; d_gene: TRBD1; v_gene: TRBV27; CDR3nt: TGTGCCAGCAGTCCTCAGCCACGGGACAGGAGCCTTGAGCAGTTCTTC; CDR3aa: CASSPQPRDRSLEQFF
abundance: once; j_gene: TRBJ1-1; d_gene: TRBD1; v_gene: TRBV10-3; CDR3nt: TGTGCCATCAGTGAGCCGAGGACAGGGTTCATGAACACTGAAGCTTTCTTT; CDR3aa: CAISEPRTGFMNTEAFF